This T cell receptor beta chain was profiled in a study of beta chain features in type 1 diabetes. All of the isolated RNA was reverse transcribed, so expressed TCRB transcripts were sequenced. Naive, central memory and regulatory T cell samples produced a mean of around 4 million reads. Repertoires were generated with immunoSEQ multiplex PCR, while TCRdb's copy carries only in-frame clones and drops some. The data show 110,000 to 150,000 clones, 7% to 10% seen once. With 0 bases clipped from V and 6 bases from J, the junction kept 10 bases outside the gene matches. This CDR3 contains 16 residues. Germline V gene sequence: CDR1 SGHRS, CDR2 YFSETQ. In total, each donor contributed a single heparinised blood draw that averaged around 120 mL. With regard to this clone: Its antigen is not identified.

Study outcomes and limitations: Moderately but significantly shorter TCRB CDR3s were found in Type 1 diabetes patients in all four CD4+ subsets. The study found that naive, central memory and Treg TCRB repertoires appeared more similar in patients than in healthy donors.

V and J are TRBV5-1 and TRBJ2-3, with TRBD1 identical over 7 bases. Sequencing was done on a sample of central memory CD4+ T cells from blood. The TCR sequence derives from a man in his late teens or twenties in good health. The CDR3 protein is CASSLAPEGAGDTQYF. For the CDR3, the DNA is TGCGCCAGCAGCTTGGCCCCCGAGGGGGCAGGGGATACGCAGTATTTT. Full variable domain (remainder filled in from reference TRBV5-1 and TRBJ2-3): KAGVTQTPRYLIKTRGQQVTLSCSPISGHRSVSWYQQTPGQGLQFLFEYFSETQRNKGNFPGRFSGRQFSNSRSEMNVSTLELGDSALYLCASSLAPEGAGDTQYFGPGTRLTVL.